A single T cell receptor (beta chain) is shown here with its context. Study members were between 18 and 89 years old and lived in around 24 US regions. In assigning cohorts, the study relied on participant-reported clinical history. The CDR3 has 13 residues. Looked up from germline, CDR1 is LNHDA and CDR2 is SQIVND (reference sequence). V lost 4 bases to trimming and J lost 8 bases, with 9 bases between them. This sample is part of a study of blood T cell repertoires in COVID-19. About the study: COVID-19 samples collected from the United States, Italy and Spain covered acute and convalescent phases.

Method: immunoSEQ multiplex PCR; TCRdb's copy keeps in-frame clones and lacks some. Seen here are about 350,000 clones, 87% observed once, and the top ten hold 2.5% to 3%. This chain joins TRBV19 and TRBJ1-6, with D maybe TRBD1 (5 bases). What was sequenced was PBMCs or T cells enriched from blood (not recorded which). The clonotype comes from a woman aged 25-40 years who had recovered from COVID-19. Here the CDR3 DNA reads TGTGCCAGTAGTAACCAGGGTGATTCACCCCTCCACTTT. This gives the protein CASSNQGDSPLHF.